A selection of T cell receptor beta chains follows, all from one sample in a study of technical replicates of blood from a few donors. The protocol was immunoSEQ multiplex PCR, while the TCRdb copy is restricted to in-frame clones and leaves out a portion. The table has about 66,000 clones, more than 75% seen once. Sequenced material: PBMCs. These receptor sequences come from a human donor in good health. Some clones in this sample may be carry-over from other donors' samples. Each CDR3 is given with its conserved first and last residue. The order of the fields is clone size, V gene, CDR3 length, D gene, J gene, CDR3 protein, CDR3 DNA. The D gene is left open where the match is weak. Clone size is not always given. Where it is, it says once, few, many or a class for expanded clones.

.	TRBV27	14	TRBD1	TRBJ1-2	CASKDRAKAIGYTF	TGTGCCAGCAAAGACAGGGCGAAAGCGATAGGCTACACCTTC
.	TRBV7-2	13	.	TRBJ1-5	CASSPERSQPQHF	TGTGCCAGCAGCCCGGAAAGGAGCCAGCCCCAGCATTTT
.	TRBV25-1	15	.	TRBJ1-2	CASSEVVTPERGYTF	TGTGCCAGCAGTGAAGTCGTGACCCCCGAGCGGGGCTACACCTTC
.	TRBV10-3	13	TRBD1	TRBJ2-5	CAISGDSQETQYF	TGTGCCATCAGTGGGGACAGCCAAGAGACCCAGTACTTC
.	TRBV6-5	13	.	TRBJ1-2	CASSYEERYGYTF	TGTGCCAGCAGTTACGAGGAGCGCTATGGCTACACCTTC
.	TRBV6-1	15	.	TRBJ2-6	CASSEMSTGANVLTF	TGTGCCAGCAGTGAAATGAGTACTGGGGCCAACGTCCTGACTTTC
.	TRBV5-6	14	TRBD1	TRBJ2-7	CASTGTARSGEQYF	TGTGCCAGCACCGGGACAGCACGTTCGGGGGAGCAGTACTTC
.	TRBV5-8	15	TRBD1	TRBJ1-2	CASSPGQGANYGYTF	TGTGCCAGCAGCCCTGGACAGGGAGCCAACTATGGCTACACCTTC
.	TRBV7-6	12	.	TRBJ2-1	CASSPGSGEQFF	TGTGCCAGCAGCCCCGGGAGCGGGGAGCAGTTCTTC
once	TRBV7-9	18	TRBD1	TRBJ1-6	CASSPGQGYMVRNSPLHF	TGTGCCAGCAGCCCGGGACAGGGGTACATGGTCCGAAATTCACCCCTCCACTTT
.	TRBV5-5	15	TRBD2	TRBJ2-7	CASSLVLAGTREQYF	TGTGCCAGCAGCTTGGTACTAGCGGGGACTCGCGAGCAGTACTTC
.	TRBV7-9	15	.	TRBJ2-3	CASSPQKGAPDTQYF	TGTGCCAGCAGCCCTCAGAAGGGAGCCCCAGATACGCAGTATTTT
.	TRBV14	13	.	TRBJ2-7	CASSQVLGRSQYF	TGTGCCAGCAGCCAAGTCTTGGGCCGGTCGCAGTACTTC
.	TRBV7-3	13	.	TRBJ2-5	CASSLSGQETQYF	TGTGCCAGCAGCCTGTCCGGGCAAGAGACCCAGTACTTC
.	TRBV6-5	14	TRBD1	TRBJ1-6	CASSYNRGNSPLHF	TGTGCCAGCAGTTATAACAGGGGAAATTCACCCCTCCACTTT
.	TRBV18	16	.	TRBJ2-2	CASSPAEAGWTGELFF	TGTGCCAGCTCACCGGCTGAGGCCGGATGGACCGGGGAGCTGTTTTTT
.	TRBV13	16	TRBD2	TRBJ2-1	CASSFASGRSYNEQFF	TGTGCCAGCAGCTTTGCTAGCGGGAGGTCCTACAATGAGCAGTTCTTC
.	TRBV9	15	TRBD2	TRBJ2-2	CASSPSGSGTGELFF	TGTGCCAGCAGCCCGAGCGGGAGTGGGACCGGGGAGCTGTTTTTT
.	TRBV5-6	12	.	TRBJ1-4	CASSREGARLFF	TGTGCCAGCAGCCGTGAAGGGGCTCGACTGTTTTTT
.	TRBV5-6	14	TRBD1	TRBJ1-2	CASRRQGAGGGYTF	TGTGCCAGCAGGAGACAGGGGGCTGGCGGTGGCTACACCTTC
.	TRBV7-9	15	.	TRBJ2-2	CASSRTAANTGELFF	TGTGCCAGCAGCCGGACAGCCGCGAACACCGGGGAGCTGTTTTTT
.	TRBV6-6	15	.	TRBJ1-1	CASSYAWGQNTEAFF	TGTGCCAGCAGTTACGCGTGGGGGCAGAACACTGAAGCTTTCTTT
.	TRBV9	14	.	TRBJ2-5	CASSVGGLAETQYF	TGTGCCAGCAGCGTAGGTGGGCTAGCAGAGACCCAGTACTTC
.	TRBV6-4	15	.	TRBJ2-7	CASMGFFGSSYEQYF	TGTGCCAGCATGGGTTTTTTTGGGAGCTCCTACGAGCAGTACTTC
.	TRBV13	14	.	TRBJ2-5	CASSSSTPTRNQYF	TGTGCCAGCAGCTCCTCTACCCCGACAAGGAACCAGTACTTC
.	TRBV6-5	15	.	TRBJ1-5	CASSSPGNGNQPQHF	TGTGCCAGCAGCAGTCCCGGGAACGGCAATCAGCCCCAGCATTTT
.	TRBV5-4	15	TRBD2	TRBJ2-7	CASSFISGGAKEQYF	TGTGCCAGCAGCTTCATTAGCGGGGGGGCTAAAGAGCAGTACTTC
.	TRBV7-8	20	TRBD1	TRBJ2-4	CASSLSVRGPADLAKNIQYF	TGTGCCAGCAGCTTAAGTGTCAGGGGGCCAGCGGACCTAGCCAAAAACATTCAGTACTTC
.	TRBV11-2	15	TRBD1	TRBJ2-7	CASSLDRGVTYEQYF	TGTGCCAGCAGCTTGGACAGGGGGGTCACCTACGAGCAGTACTTC
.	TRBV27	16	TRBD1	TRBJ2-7	CASSLGTGTGTYEQYF	TGTGCCAGCAGTTTAGGGACCGGGACAGGGACCTACGAGCAGTACTTC
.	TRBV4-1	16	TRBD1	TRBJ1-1	CASSQDRNRGGTEAFF	TGCGCCAGCAGCCAAGATCGGAACAGGGGGGGCACTGAAGCTTTCTTT
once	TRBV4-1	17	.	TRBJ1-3	CASSEPPGVRSGNTIYF	TGCGCCAGCAGCGAGCCCCCGGGGGTCCGCTCTGGAAACACCATATATTTT
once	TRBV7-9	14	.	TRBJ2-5	CASSFPDKQETQYF	TGTGCCAGCAGCTTCCCCGACAAACAAGAGACCCAGTACTTC
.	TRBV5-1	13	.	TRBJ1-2	CASSFDINYGYTF	TGCGCCAGCAGCTTCGACATTAACTATGGCTACACCTTC
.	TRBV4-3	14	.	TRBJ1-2	CASSQGAKPYGYTF	TGCGCCAGCAGCCAAGGGGCGAAACCCTATGGCTACACCTTC
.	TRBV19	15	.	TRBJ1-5	CASSPQGRTRQPQHF	TGTGCCAGTAGCCCACAGGGTAGGACGAGACAGCCCCAGCATTTT
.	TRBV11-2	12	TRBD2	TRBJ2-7	CASSGRGGEQYF	TGTGCCAGCAGCGGCCGGGGGGGCGAGCAGTACTTC
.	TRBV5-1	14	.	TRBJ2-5	CASSSGAPQETQYF	TGCGCCAGCAGCTCGGGAGCGCCCCAAGAGACCCAGTACTTC
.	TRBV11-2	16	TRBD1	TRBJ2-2	CASSFGQVMNTGELFF	TGTGCCAGCAGCTTCGGACAGGTGATGAACACCGGGGAGCTGTTTTTT
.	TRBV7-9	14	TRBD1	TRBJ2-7	CASSPGQVAYEQYF	TGTGCCAGCAGCCCCGGACAGGTCGCCTACGAGCAGTACTTC
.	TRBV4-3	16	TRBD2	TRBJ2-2	CASSQDQSGGARELFF	TGCGCCAGCAGCCAAGATCAAAGCGGGGGGGCCCGGGAGCTGTTTTTT
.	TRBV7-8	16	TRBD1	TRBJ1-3	CASSLWGQQSGNTIYF	TGTGCCAGCAGCTTATGGGGACAGCAATCTGGAAACACCATATATTTT
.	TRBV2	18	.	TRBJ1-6	CASSDFPYLQGLNSPLHF	TGTGCCAGCAGTGATTTTCCTTATCTGCAGGGTCTTAATTCACCCCTCCACTTT
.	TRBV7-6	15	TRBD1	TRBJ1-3	CASTLGTASGNTIYF	TGTGCCAGCACTCTTGGGACAGCCTCTGGAAACACCATATATTTT
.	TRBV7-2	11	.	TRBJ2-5	CASSLVETQYF	TGTGCCAGCTCCCTCGTGGAGACCCAGTACTTC